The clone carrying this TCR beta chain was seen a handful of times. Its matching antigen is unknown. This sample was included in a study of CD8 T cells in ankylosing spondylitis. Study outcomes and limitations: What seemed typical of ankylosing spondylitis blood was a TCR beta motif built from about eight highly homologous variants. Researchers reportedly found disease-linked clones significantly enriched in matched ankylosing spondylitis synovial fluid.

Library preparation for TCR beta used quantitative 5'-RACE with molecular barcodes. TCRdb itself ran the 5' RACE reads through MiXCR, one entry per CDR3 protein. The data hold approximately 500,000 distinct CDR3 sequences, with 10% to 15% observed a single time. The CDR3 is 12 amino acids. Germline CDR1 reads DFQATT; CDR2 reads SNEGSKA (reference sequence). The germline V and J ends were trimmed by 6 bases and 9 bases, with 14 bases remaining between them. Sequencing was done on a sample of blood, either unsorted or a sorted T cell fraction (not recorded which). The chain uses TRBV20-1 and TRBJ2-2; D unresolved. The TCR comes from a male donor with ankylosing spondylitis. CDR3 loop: CSAVPWARELFF. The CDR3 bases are TGCAGTGCCGTCCCCTGGGCCCGGGAGCTGTTTTTT.